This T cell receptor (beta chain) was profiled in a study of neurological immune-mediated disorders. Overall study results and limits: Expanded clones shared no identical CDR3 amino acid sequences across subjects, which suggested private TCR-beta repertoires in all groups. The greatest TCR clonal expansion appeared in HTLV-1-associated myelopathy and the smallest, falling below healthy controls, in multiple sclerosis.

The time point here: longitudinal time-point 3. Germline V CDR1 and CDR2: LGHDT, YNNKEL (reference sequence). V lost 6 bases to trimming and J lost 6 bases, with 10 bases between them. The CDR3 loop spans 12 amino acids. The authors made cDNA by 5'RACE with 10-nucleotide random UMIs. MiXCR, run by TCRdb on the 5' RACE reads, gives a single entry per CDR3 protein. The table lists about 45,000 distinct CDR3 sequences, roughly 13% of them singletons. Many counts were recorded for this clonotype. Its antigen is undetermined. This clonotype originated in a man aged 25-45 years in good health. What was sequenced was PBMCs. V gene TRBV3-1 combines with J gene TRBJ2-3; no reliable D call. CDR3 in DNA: TGTGCCAGCAGGTCCGGATGGGATACGCAGTATTTT. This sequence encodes CASRSGWDTQYF.